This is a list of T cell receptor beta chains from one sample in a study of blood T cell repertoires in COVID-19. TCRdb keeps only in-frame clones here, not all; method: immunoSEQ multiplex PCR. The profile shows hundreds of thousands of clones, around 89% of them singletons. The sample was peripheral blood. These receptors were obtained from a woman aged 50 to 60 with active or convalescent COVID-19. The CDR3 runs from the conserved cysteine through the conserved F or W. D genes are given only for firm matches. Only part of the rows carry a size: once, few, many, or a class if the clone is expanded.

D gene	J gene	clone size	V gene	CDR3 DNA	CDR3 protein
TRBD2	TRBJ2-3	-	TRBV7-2	TGTGCCAGCAGCTTAGTAGCGGGAGTTTTAGGTACAGATACGCAGTATTTT	CASSLVAGVLGTDTQYF
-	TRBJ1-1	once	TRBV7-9	TGTGCCAGCAGCCCTACAGGGAACACTGAAGCTTTCTTT	CASSPTGNTEAFF
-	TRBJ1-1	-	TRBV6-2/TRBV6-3	TGTGCCAGCAGTTACCGGGGAGGGACTGAAGCTTTCTTT	CASSYRGGTEAFF
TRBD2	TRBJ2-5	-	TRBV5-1	TGCGCCAGCAGCTTGTCACTAGCGGGAAGTGAGACCCAGTACTTC	CASSLSLAGSETQYF
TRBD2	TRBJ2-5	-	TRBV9	TGTGCCAGCAGCGCGCTGGGACTAGCGGGGGCAGAGACCCAGTACTTC	CASSALGLAGAETQYF
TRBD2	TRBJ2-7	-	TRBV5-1	TGCGCCAGCAGCCAAGGGACTAGCGGCTACGAGCAGTACTTC	CASSQGTSGYEQYF
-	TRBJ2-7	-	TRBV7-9	TGTGCCAGCAGCTTAGGACGACAGCTGAGCTACGAGCAGTACTTC	CASSLGRQLSYEQYF
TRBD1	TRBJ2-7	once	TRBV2	TGTGCCAGCAGTCCAACAGGGACAGCTAACTCCTACGAGCAGTACTTC	CASSPTGTANSYEQYF
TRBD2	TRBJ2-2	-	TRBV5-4	TGTGCCAGCAGGTCCGCGACTAGCGCCAACACCGGGGAGCTGTTTTTT	CASRSATSANTGELFF
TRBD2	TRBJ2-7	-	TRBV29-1	TGCAGCGTGATGACTAGCGGGAGAAACGAGCAGTACTTC	CSVMTSGRNEQYF
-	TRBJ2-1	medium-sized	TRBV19	TGTGCCAGTAGTACATTTCCTAAAGCGGACAATGAGCAGTTCTTC	CASSTFPKADNEQFF
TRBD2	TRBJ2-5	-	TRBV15	TGTGCCACCAGCAGAGATCTCCCTAGCGGGAGGGAGACCCAGTACTTC	CATSRDLPSGRETQYF
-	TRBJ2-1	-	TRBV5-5	TGTGCCAGCAGCTTGTCGGGGAGACTCTACAATGAGCAGTTCTTC	CASSLSGRLYNEQFF
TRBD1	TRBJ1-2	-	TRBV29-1	TGCAGCAACCGACAGGGACCTATCTATTGGGGCTACACCTTC	CSNRQGPIYWGYTF
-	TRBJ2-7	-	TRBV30	TGTGCCTTCTCTACTGAGAACGACTACGAGCAGTACTTC	CAFSTENDYEQYF
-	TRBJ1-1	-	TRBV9	TGTGCCAGCAGCGTAGTTCAGGGGAAAGCTTTCTTT	CASSVVQGKAFF
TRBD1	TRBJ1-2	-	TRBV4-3	TGCGCCAGCAGCCAAGACTCCGGGACAGGGGCTTATGGCTACACCTTC	CASSQDSGTGAYGYTF
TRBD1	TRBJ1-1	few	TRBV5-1	TGCGCCAGCAGCTTGGGGACAGGCTTTACTGAAGCTTTCTTT	CASSLGTGFTEAFF
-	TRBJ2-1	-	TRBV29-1	TGCAGCGTTGAGCTTCGTAGCTTCGGTGAGCAGTTCTTC	CSVELRSFGEQFF
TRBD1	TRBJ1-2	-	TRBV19	TGTGCCAGTAGTCCACCGAGGGGGACAGGGGATGTCGGGGTCTATGGCTACACCTTC	CASSPPRGTGDVGVYGYTF
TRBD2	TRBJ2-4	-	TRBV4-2	TGTGCCAGCAGCCAACCGAGCGGGGGGGCCGAAAACATTCAGTACTTC	CASSQPSGGAENIQYF
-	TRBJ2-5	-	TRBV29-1	TGCAGCGTTGATTTACGGGAGACCCAGTACTTC	CSVDLRETQYF
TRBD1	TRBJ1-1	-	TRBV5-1	TGCGCCAGCAGCCCGCCTAAGGGGACAGGGAACACTGAAGCTTTCTTT	CASSPPKGTGNTEAFF
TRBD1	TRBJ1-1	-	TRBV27	TGTGCCAGCAGTTTTACCCATTCAGGGACAGCCGGCACTGAAGCTTTCTTT	CASSFTHSGTAGTEAFF
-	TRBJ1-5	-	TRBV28	TGTGCCAGTCATAGGACAGTAAGATACGGCAATCAGCCCCAGCATTTT	CASHRTVRYGNQPQHF
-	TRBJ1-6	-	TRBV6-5	TGTGCCACCGTGTTGGGGGCTACGGGCGGATCACCCCTCCACTTT	CATVLGATGGSPLHF